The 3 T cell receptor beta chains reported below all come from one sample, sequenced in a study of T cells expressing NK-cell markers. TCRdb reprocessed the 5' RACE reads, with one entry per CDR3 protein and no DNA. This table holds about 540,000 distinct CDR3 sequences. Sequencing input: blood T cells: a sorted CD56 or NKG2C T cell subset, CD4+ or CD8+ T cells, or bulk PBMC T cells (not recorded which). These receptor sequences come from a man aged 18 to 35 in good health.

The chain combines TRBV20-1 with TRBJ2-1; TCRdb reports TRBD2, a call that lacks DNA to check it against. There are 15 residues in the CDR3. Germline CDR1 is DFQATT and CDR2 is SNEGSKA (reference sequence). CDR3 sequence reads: CSARDETIRSDEQFF.

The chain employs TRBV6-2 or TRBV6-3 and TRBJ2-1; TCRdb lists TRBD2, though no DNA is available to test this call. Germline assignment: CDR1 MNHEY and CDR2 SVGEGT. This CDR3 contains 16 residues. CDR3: CASRPVPGTNNNEQFF.

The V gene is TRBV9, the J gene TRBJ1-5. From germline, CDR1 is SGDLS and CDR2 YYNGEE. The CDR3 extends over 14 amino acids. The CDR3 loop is CASSVGVGNQPQHF.